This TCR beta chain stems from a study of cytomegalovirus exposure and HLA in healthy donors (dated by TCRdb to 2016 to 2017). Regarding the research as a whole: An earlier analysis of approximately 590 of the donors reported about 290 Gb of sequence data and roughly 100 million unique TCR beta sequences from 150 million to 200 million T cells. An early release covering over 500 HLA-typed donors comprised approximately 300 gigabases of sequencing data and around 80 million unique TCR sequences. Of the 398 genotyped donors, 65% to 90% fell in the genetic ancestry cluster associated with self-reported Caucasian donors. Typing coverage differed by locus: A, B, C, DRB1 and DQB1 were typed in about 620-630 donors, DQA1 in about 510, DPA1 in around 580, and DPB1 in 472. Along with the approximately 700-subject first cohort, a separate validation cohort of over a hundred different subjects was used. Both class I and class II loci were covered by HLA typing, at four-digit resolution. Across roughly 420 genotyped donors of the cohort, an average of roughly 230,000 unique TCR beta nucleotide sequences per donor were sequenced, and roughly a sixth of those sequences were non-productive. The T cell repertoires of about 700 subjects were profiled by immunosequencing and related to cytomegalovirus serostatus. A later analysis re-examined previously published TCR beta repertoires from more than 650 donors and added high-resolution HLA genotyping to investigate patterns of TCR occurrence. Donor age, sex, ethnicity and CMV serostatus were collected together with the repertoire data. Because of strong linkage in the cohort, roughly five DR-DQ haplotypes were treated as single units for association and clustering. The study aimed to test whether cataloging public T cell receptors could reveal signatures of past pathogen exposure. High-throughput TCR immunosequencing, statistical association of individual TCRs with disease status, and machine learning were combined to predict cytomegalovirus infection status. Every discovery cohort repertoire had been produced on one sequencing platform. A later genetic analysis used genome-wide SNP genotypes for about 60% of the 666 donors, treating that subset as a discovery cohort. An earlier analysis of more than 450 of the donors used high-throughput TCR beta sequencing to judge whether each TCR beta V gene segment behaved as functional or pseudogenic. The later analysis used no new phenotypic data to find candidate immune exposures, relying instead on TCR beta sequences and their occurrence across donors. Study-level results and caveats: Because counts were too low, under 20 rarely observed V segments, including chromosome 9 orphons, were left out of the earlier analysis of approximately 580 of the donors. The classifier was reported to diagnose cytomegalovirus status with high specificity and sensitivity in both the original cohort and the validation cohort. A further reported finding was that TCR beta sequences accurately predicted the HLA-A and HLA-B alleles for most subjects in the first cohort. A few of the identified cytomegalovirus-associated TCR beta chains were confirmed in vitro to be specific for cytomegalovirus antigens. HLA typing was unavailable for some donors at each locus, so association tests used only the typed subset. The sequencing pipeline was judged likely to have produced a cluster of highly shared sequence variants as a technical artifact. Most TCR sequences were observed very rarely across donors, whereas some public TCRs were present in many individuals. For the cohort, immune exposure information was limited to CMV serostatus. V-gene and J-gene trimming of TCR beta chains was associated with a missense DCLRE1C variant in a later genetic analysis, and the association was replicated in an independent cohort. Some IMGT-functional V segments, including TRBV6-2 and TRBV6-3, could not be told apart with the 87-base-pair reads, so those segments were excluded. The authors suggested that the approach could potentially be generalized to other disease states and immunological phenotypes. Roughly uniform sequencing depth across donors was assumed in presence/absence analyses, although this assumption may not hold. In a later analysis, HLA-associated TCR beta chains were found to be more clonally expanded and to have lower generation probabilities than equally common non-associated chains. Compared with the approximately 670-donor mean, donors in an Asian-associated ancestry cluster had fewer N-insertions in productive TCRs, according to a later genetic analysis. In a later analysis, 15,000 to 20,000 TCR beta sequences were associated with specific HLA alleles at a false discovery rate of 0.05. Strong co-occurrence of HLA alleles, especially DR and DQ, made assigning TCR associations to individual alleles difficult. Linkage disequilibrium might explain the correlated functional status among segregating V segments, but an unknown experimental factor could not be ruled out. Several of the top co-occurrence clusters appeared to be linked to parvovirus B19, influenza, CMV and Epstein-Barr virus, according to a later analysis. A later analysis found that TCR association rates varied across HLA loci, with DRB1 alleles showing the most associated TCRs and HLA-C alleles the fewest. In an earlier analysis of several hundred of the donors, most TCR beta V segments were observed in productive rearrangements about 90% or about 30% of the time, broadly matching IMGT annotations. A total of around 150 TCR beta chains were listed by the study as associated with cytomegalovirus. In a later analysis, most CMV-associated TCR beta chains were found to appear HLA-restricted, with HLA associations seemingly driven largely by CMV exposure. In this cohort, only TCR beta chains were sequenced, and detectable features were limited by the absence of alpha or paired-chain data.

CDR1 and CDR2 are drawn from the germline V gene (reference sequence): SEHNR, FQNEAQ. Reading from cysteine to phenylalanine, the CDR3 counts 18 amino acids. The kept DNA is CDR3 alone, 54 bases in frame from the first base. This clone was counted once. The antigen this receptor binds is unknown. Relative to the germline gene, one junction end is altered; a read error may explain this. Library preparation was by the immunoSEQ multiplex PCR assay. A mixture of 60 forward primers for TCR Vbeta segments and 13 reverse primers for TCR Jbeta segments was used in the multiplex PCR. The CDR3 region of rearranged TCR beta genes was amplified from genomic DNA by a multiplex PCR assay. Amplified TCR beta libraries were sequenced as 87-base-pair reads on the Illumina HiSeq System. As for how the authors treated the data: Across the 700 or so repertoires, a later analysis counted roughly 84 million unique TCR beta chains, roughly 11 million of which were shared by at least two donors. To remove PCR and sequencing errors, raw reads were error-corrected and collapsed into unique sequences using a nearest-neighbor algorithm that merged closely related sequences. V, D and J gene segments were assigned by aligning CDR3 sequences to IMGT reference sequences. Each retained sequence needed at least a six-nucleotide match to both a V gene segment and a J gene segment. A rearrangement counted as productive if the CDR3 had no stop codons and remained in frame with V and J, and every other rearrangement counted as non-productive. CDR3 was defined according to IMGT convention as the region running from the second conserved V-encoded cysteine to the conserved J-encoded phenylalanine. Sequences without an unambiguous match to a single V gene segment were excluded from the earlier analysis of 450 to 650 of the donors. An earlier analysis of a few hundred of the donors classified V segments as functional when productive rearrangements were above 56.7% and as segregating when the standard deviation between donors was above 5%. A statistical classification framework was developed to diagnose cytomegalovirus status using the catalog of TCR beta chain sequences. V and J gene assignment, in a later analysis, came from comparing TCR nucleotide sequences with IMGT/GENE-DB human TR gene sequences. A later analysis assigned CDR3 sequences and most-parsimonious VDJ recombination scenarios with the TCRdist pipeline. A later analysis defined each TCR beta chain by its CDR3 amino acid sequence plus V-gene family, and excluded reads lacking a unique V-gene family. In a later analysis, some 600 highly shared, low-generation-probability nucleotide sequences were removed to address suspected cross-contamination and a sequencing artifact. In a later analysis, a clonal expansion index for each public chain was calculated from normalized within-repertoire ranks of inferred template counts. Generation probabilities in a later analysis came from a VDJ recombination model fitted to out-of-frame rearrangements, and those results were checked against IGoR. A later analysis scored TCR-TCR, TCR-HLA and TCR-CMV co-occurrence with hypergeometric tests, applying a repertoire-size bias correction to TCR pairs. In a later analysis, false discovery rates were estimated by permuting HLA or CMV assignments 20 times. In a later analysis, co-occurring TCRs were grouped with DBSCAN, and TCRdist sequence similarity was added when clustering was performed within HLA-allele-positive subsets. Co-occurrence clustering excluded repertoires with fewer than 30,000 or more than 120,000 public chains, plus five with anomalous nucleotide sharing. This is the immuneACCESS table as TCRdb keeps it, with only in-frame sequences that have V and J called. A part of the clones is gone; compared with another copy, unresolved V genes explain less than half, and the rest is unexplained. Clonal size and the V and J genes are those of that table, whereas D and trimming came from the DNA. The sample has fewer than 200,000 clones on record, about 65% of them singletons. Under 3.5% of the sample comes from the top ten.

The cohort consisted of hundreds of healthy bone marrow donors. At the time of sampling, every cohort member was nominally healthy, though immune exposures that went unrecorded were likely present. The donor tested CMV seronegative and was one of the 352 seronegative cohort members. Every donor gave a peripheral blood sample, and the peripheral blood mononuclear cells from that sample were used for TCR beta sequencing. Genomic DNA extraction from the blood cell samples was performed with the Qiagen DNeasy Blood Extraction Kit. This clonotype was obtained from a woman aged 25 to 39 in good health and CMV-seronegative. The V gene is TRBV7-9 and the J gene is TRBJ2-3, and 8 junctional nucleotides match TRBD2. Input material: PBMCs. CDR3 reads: CSSSSPLGLADTTDTQYF. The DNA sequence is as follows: TGTTCCAGCAGCTCCCCCCTAGGACTAGCCGATACCACAGATACGCAGTATTTT.